Each of the 25 T cell receptor beta chains below was sequenced from the same sample in a study of blood T cell repertoires in COVID-19. TCRdb keeps only in-frame clones here, not all; method: immunoSEQ multiplex PCR. The table includes 99,000 or so clones, 65% to 90% detected once. The sequenced sample consisted of peripheral blood. The origin of the receptors is a man over 45 with acute or convalescent COVID-19.

This clone was counted between two and nine times. The chain has TRBV6-1 and TRBJ1-2, with D tentatively TRBD1 (5 bases). This CDR3 region has 14 residues. Germline CDR1 MNHNS, CDR2 SASEGT. V was clipped by 2 bases and J by 8 bases, with 15 bases between them. The CDR3 reads CASSEPTVYEGYTF. The CDR3 DNA follows: TGTGCCAGCAGTGAACCGACAGTGTATGAGGGCTACACCTTC.

This sequence joins TRBV9 and TRBJ1-3; D is unclear. The length of the CDR3 is 14 residues. In germline, CDR1 is SGDLS, CDR2 YYNGEE. Trimming shortened V by 3 bases and J by 0 bases, and 7 bases separated the two germline ends. The CDR3 DNA sequence: TGTGCCAGCAGCGCCCGGGGCTCTGGAAACACCATATATTTT. It translates to CASSARGSGNTIYF.

The J gene is TRBJ1-6, the V gene TRBV6-5; D is undetermined. CDR3 size: 13 residues. V was pared by 4 bases and J by 10 bases, with 11 bases between. Per the germline V gene, CDR1 is MNHEY and CDR2 is SVGAGI. For the CDR3, the DNA is TGTGCCAGCAGTTTAGGGCGGGTCTCACCCCTCCACTTT. This sequence encodes CASSLGRVSPLHF.

In this sample, this clone turned up once. Here the CDR3 reads CASSEDFSNEQFF. The CDR3 nucleotides are TGTGCCAGCAGTGAGGACTTCTCCAATGAGCAGTTCTTC. The chain has TRBV12-3 or TRBV12-4 and TRBJ2-1; D may be TRBD2 (5 bases). V dropped 5 bases and J dropped 6 bases, with 11 bases sitting between them. This CDR3 has 13 residues.

The chain carries TRBV6-1 and TRBJ1-1; D remains ambiguous. Germline CDR1 reads MNHNS; CDR2 reads SASEGT. This CDR3 has 14 amino acids. The V and J ends lost 2 bases and 3 bases respectively, with 10 bases between them. CDR3 amino acids: CASSERGRYTEAFF. In nucleotides, the CDR3 is TGTGCCAGCAGTGAACGAGGGAGGTACACTGAAGCTTTCTTT.

This clone was recorded only once. J is TRBJ2-2 and V is TRBV11-3; the D gene is possibly TRBD2 (5 bases). This CDR3 is 15 amino acids long. CDR1 is SGHNT, CDR2 YENEEA, per germline. Trimming removed 3 bases at V and 3 bases at J, with 11 bases between. The CDR3 bases are TGTGCCAGCAGCTTTTTAGAGGGCGACACCGGGGAGCTGTTTTTT. The encoded protein is CASSFLEGDTGELFF.

The genes are TRBV5-1 and TRBJ2-7; TRBD2 agrees at 15 bases. V dropped 4 bases and J dropped 4; count of bases not matched to a gene: 6. The CDR3 runs to 16 residues. From germline, CDR1 is SGHRS and CDR2 YFSETQ. CDR3 nucleotide sequence: TGCGCCAGCAGCGGCGGGACTAGCGGGAGGCAATACGAGCAGTACTTC. Translation gives CASSGGTSGRQYEQYF.

The rearrangement joins TRBV2 to TRBJ2-5; D uncertain. This CDR3 region has 12 residues. Germline CDR1 is SNHLY and CDR2 is FYNNEI. The V end was cut by 9 bases, the J end by 0 bases, with 8 bases between. The CDR3 loop is CASNSYQETQYF. The CDR3 nucleotides read TGTGCCAGTAATAGCTACCAAGAGACCCAGTACTTC.

The V gene is TRBV18, the J gene TRBJ1-3, with 8 bases identical to TRBD1. Trimming cost V 3 bases and J 4 bases; bases outside gene matches: 8. CDR1 is KGHSH, CDR2 LQKENI, per germline. This CDR3 has 16 residues. The CDR3 here is CASSPSGGAEGNTIYF. In nucleotides, the CDR3 is TGTGCCAGCTCACCCTCAGGGGGCGCGGAGGGAAACACCATATATTTT.

The rearrangement joins TRBV19 to TRBJ2-5; the D gene is possibly TRBD1 (6 bases). The CDR3 length is 14 residues. The germline CDR1 and CDR2 sequences are LNHDA and SQIVND (reference sequence). Deletions cut 4 bases from V and 5 bases from J, with 14 bases between. CDR3 bases: TGTGCCAGTAGTAGCCGGACAGTAAGCGAGACCCAGTACTTC. Protein sequence: CASSSRTVSETQYF.

This chain joins TRBV12-3 or TRBV12-4 and TRBJ1-4, with D unresolved. This CDR3 comprises 13 residues. V lost 0 bases, J lost 8 bases, and 7 bases lay in between. The CDR3 loop reads CASSLAWQEKLFF. The CDR3 coding sequence is TGTGCCAGCAGTTTAGCGTGGCAGGAAAAACTGTTTTTT.

This chain connects TRBV7-8 to TRBJ2-3, with 7 bases that match TRBD1. CDR3 size: 17 residues. Germline V gene sequence: CDR1 SGHVS, CDR2 FQNEAQ. V lost 5 bases to trimming and J lost 6 bases; unmatched junction nucleotides: 17. Here the CDR3 DNA reads TGTGCCAGCAGCACTTCGGCTCGGACAGGCTTGAGGGATACGCAGTATTTT. Translation: CASSTSARTGLRDTQYF.

This clone has a handful of counts. V gene TRBV11-3 combines with J gene TRBJ2-3; 7 nucleotides align to TRBD2. This CDR3 has 15 residues. Germline trimming cut 5 bases from V and 6 bases from J; bases unmatched to any gene: 11. Germline V CDR1 and CDR2: SGHNT, YENEEA. CDR3 in amino acids: CASSPKGRGVDTQYF. The CDR3 bases are TGTGCCAGCAGCCCTAAGGGTCGGGGGGTTGATACGCAGTATTTT.

The chain links TRBV6-5 to TRBJ1-5, with D hard to call. Trimming cost V 6 bases and J 2 bases, with 11 bases left between them. The V gene's germline CDR1 is MNHEY and CDR2 SVGAGI. This CDR3 has 14 amino acids. CDR3 sequence (DNA): TGTGCCAGCAGGGGAGGAATGGGCAATCAGCCCCAGCATTTT. This gives the protein CASRGGMGNQPQHF.

Here the CDR3 DNA reads TGTGCCAGCAGCAGAGGGGGCGGCGGCTCCTACAATGAGCAGTTCTTC. Amino acids: CASSRGGGGSYNEQFF. The V call is TRBV9, the J call TRBJ2-1, with 7 nucleotides matching TRBD1. The CDR3 totals 16 residues. V was pared by 4 bases and J by 0 bases, with 7 bases of the junction left unmatched. The germline gives CDR1 SGDLS, CDR2 YYNGEE.

The rearrangement links TRBV27 to TRBJ2-3; maybe TRBD2 (6 bases). The CDR3 sequence is 13 residues long. Germline V CDR1 and CDR2: MNHEY, SMNVEV (reference sequence). Trimming cost V 4 bases and J 1 base, with 6 bases left between them. CDR3 region: CASSWRGTDTQYF. The CDR3 DNA is TGTGCCAGCAGTTGGAGGGGCACAGATACGCAGTATTTT.

This chain uses TRBV5-5 with TRBJ1-1; 7 bases line up with TRBD1. Looked up from germline, CDR1 is SGHKS and CDR2 is YYEKEE (reference sequence). With V trimmed by 4 bases and J by 4 bases, 10 bases remained unmatched. The CDR3 covers 15 residues. DNA for the CDR3: TGTGCCAGCAGCGGCGACAGGGTGTTCAGCACTGAAGCTTTCTTT. This codes for CASSGDRVFSTEAFF.

V and J are TRBV7-9 and TRBJ1-3; no clear D. The CDR3 loop spans 15 amino acids. V gave up 1 base and J gave up 0 bases, with 7 bases separating them. Germline CDR1 and CDR2: SEHNR and FQNEAQ (reference sequence). CDR3: CASSLGLSSGNTIYF. DNA of the CDR3: TGTGCCAGCAGCTTAGGACTGAGCTCTGGAAACACCATATATTTT.

The chain uses TRBV19 and TRBJ1-2; weak D call: TRBD1 (5 bases). Germline CDR1 LNHDA, CDR2 SQIVND (reference sequence). Trimming took 6 bases from V and 5 from J, leaving 13 bases between them. This CDR3 has 13 amino acids. This chain's CDR3 is CASRGRALYGYTF. CDR3 nucleotides: TGTGCCAGTAGGGGCAGGGCCTTGTATGGCTACACCTTC.

The chain carries TRBV5-1 and TRBJ1-1; D gene ambiguous. The germline V gene has CDR1 SGHRS and CDR2 YFSETQ. V was pared by 1 base and J by 6 bases, with 13 bases between. The CDR3 has 14 residues. Here the CDR3 DNA reads TGCGCCAGCAGCTTGCCCGGGGAGCCCCCTGAAGCTTTCTTT. It translates to CASSLPGEPPEAFF. Together with reference TRBV5-1 and TRBJ1-1, the CDR3 gives the full variable domain: KAGVTQTPRYLIKTRGQQVTLSCSPISGHRSVSWYQQTPGQGLQFLFEYFSETQRNKGNFPGRFSGRQFSNSRSEMNVSTLELGDSALYLCASSLPGEPPEAFFGQGTRLTVV.

The J gene is TRBJ1-2, the V gene TRBV2, with D unclear. The CDR3 has 13 residues. Looked up from germline, CDR1 is SNHLY and CDR2 is FYNNEI. V was trimmed by 2 bases and J by 2 bases, leaving 6 bases between them. This chain's CDR3 is CASSESGNYGYTF. DNA of the CDR3: TGTGCCAGCAGTGAATCAGGAAACTATGGCTACACCTTC.

V and J are TRBV7-4 and TRBJ1-5; D remains unclear. Germline CDR1 is SGHVT and CDR2 is SQSDAQ. The CDR3 totals 17 residues. Trimming removed 1 base from V and 3 bases from J, with 16 bases in between. In DNA form, the CDR3 reads TGTGCCAGCAGCTTAGGCGGACTATTATGGGTCAATCAGCCCCAGCATTTT. Translating gives CASSLGGLLWVNQPQHF.

CDR3 DNA: TGTGCCAGCAGTCCAGGACTAGCGGGGGGCCTAAACACAGATACGCAGTATTTT. Amino acid sequence: CASSPGLAGGLNTDTQYF. The chain couples TRBV27 to TRBJ2-3; TRBD2 matches at 14 bases. V shed 5 bases, J shed 2 bases, and the junction held 9 bases outside the gene matches. In germline, CDR1 is MNHEY, CDR2 SMNVEV (reference sequence). This CDR3 is 18 amino acids long.

The chain carries TRBV6-6 and TRBJ2-1; D might be TRBD2 (6 bases). This CDR3 is 12 amino acids long. Trimming removed 6 bases at V and 6 bases at J, with 9 bases between. Germline loops: CDR1 MNHNY, CDR2 SVGAGI (reference sequence). The CDR3 loop reads CASRRLGNEQFF. In nucleotides, the CDR3 is TGTGCCAGCAGACGACTAGGCAATGAGCAGTTCTTC.

The sample holds many counts of this clone. V gene TRBV14 combines with J gene TRBJ2-7; TRBD1 aligns across 9 bases. Trimming cost V 1 base and J 6 bases; bases outside gene matches: 4. Looked up from germline, CDR1 is SGHDN and CDR2 is FVKESK. This CDR3 spans 14 amino acids. CDR3 bases: TGTGCCAGCAGCCAAGTGGGGACAGGGCTCGAGCAGTACTTC. Amino acid sequence: CASSQVGTGLEQYF.